The clone carrying this T cell receptor (beta chain) was found a few times. Data came from immunoSEQ multiplex PCR; TCRdb stores just in-frame clones and leaves some out. This sample yields about 8,300 clones, of which roughly 79% are seen a single time; about 9% belongs to the top ten. The source of the sample is a study of immune cell composition in non-small cell lung cancer. The receptor was derived from a human donor with non-small cell lung cancer. The sequenced sample was lung tumor tissue.

The CDR3 sequence is CASSMLAGGVNEQFF. The CDR3 DNA is TGTGCCAGTAGTATGCTAGCGGGGGGCGTCAATGAGCAGTTCTTC. The J gene is TRBJ2-1, the V gene TRBV19, with 11 bases lining up with TRBD2. This CDR3 has 15 amino acids. Losses at the gene ends were 3 bases for V and 6 bases for J; bases not matched to a gene: 4. CDR1 and CDR2 from the germline V gene are LNHDA and SQIVND (reference sequence).